There are a few counts of the clone carrying this T cell receptor beta chain. The data derive from a study of Graves' ophthalmopathy and Graves' hyperthyroidism. Trimming took 1 base from V and 0 from J, leaving 16 bases between them. The CDR3 totals 17 residues. In germline, CDR1 is SGDLS, CDR2 YYNGEE. RNA transcripts served as template for amplifying TCR beta CDR3 sequences. The library came from an HTBI-primed first-round RT-PCR and a second-round multiplex PCR. TCRdb fed the multiplex PCR reads into MiXCR, producing one record per CDR3 protein. The sample holds 650,000 to 900,000 distinct CDR3 sequences, around 40% seen once.

The sequencing sample was made of peripheral blood. The chain combines TRBV9 with TRBJ1-1, with D uncertain. This TCR derives from an adult man with Graves' ophthalmopathy. Here the CDR3 DNA reads TGTGCCAGCAGCGTATCCCCTAACCCGAACTTGAACACTGAAGCTTTCTTT. This sequence encodes CASSVSPNPNLNTEAFF. The whole variable domain, filled in from reference TRBV9 and TRBJ1-1, reads DSGVTQTPKHLITATGQRVTLRCSPRSGDLSVYWYQQSLDQGLQFLIQYYNGEERAKGNILERFSAQQFPDLHSELNLSSLELGDSALYFCASSVSPNPNLNTEAFFGQGTRLTVV.